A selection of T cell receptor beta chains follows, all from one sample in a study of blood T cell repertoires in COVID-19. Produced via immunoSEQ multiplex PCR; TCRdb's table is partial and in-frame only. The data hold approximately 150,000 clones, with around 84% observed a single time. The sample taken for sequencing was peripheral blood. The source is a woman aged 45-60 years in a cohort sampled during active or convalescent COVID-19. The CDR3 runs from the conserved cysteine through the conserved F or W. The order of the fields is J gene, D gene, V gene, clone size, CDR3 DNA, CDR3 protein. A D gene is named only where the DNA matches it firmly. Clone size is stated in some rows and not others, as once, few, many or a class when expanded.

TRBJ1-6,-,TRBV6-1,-,TGTGCCAGCAGTGAACCCCAAAATTCACCCCTCCACTTT,CASSEPQNSPLHF
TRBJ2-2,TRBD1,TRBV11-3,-,TGTGCCAGCAGCTTAACGGCAGGGGGATCCGGGGAGCTGTTTTTT,CASSLTAGGSGELFF
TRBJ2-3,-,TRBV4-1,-,TGCGCCAGCAGCCAAGGAGGTAGGGGCTTGGCAGATACGCAGTATTTT,CASSQGGRGLADTQYF
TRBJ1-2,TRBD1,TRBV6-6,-,TGTGCCAGCAGTTACCGGACAGGGTATGGCTACACCTTC,CASSYRTGYGYTF
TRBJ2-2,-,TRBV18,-,TGTGCCAGCTCACCACCTGAGGGAGGCGTGTTTTTT,CASSPPEGGVFF
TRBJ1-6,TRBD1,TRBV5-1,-,TGCGCCAGCAGCGGGACAGGGGCCGATTCACCCCTCCACTTT,CASSGTGADSPLHF
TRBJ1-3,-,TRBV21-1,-,TGTGCCAGCAGCAAACCGGGACAGGTAAACTCTGGAAACACCATATATTTT,CASSKPGQVNSGNTIYF
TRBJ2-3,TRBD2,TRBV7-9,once,TGTGCCAGCAGCATAGACGGGACTAGCGGAAATACGCAGTATTTT,CASSIDGTSGNTQYF
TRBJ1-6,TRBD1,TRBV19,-,TGTGCCAGTAGTAGACAGGGGGCCCTTCAGACCAATTCACCCCTCCACTTT,CASSRQGALQTNSPLHF
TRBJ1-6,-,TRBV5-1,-,TGCGCCAGCAGCTTTGAACAGGGACCAGATTCACCCCTCCACTTT,CASSFEQGPDSPLHF
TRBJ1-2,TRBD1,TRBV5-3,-,TGTGCCAGAAGCTTGCTCGGGACAGGACCCCCTAACTATGGCTACACCTTC,CARSLLGTGPPNYGYTF
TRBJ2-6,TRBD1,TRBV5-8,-,TGTGCCAGCAGCCGCAGGGGGTTCAGCTCTGGGGCCAACGTCCTGACTTTC,CASSRRGFSSGANVLTF
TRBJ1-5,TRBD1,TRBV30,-,TGTGCCTGGCAGACCGGACAGGGGATGCATCAGCCCCAGCATTTT,CAWQTGQGMHQPQHF
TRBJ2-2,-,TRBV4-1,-,TGCGCCAGCAGCCAAGGGAGCGGGCCAACCGGGGAGCTGTTTTTT,CASSQGSGPTGELFF
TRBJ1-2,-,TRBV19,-,TGTGCCAGTAGTACCACCCAGGGTACCTATGGCTACACCTTC,CASSTTQGTYGYTF
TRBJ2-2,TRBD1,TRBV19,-,TGTGCCAGTAGTACCCGGACAGGGGGGAACGGGGAGCTGTTTTTT,CASSTRTGGNGELFF
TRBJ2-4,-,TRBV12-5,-,TGTGCTAGTGGTTTGACCTCCGGGACACCCATTCAGTACTTC,CASGLTSGTPIQYF
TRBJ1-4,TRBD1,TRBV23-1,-,TGCGCCAGCAGTCAGGGACAGGTCGCAACTAATGAAAAACTGTTTTTT,CASSQGQVATNEKLFF
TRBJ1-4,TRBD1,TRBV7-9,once,TGTGCCAGCAGCTTAGACGCGACAGGGAGTAATGAAAAACTGTTTTTT,CASSLDATGSNEKLFF
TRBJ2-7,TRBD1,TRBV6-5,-,TGTGCCAGCAGGGCCGGGACAGGCAGGGGCGAGCAGTACTTC,CASRAGTGRGEQYF
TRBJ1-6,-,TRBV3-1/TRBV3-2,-,TGTGCCAGCAGCCAAGGAGGACAGACTTATAATTCACCCCTCCACTTT,CASSQGGQTYNSPLHF
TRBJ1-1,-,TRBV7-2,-,TGTGCCAGCAGCTTTGGTTCCCAGGGAGGGGTATGGAACACTGAAGCTTTCTTT,CASSFGSQGGVWNTEAFF
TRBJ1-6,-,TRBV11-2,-,TGTGCCAGCAGCGCCTTCGGGATGGATTCACCCCTCCACTTT,CASSAFGMDSPLHF
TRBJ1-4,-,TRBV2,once,TGTGCCAGCAGCAAAACGGTGGGGGGGTCTAATGAAAAACTGTTTTTT,CASSKTVGGSNEKLFF
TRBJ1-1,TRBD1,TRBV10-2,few,TGCGCCACCGGTGGGACAGGGGCTGAAGCTTTCTTT,CATGGTGAEAFF
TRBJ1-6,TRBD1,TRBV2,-,TGTGCCAGCAGCGGGCTATGGACAGGGGGACGTTCACCCCTCCACTTT,CASSGLWTGGRSPLHF
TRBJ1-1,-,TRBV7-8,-,TGTGCCAGCAGCTTTAGGGGGAGCACTGAAGCTTTCTTT,CASSFRGSTEAFF
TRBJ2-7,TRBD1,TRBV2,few,TGTGCCAGCAGGGGTCGGACAGGACCGTCCTACGAGCAGTACTTC,CASRGRTGPSYEQYF
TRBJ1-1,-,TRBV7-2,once,TGTGCCAGCAGCGGTAGGGGTTCGAGGACTGAAGCTTTCTTT,CASSGRGSRTEAFF
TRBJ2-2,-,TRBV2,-,TGTGCCAGCTGGGGCCAGGGGACCGGGGAGCTGTTTTTT,CASWGQGTGELFF
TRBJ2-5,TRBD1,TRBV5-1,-,TGCGCCAGCAGCTTGGCAACTAGGACAGGAGAAGAGACCCAGTACTTC,CASSLATRTGEETQYF
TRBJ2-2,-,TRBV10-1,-,TGCGCCAGCAGTGTATCAGTGAACACCGGGGAGCTGTTTTTT,CASSVSVNTGELFF
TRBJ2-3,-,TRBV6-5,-,TGTGCCAGCTGCAGGAACCCTCCCGCAGATACGCAGTATTTT,CASCRNPPADTQYF
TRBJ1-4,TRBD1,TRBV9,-,TGTGCCAGCAGCCTGACAGGGGCTCAGGGTGAAAAACTGTTTTTT,CASSLTGAQGEKLFF
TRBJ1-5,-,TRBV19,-,TGTGCCAGTGCCCTGGGGGGGAATCAGCCCCAGCATTTT,CASALGGNQPQHF
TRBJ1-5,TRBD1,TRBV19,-,TGTGCCAGTAGTATCTACAGGGGAGGTCAGCCCCAGCATTTT,CASSIYRGGQPQHF
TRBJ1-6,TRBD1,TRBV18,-,TGTGCCAGCTCACCGGGACAGGGGAGAGGAGGTTCACCCCTCCACTTT,CASSPGQGRGGSPLHF
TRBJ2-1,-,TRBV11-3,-,TGTGCCAGCAGCTTAGACAGAAACAATGAGCAGTTCTTC,CASSLDRNNEQFF
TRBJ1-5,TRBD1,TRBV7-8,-,TGTGCCAGCAGCGCAACGACAGGGACCGGGCAGCCCCAGCATTTT,CASSATTGTGQPQHF
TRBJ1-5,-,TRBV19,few,TGTGCCAGTAGTGCGGGGGATTACAGCAATCAGCCCCAGCATTTT,CASSAGDYSNQPQHF
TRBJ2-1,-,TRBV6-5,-,TGTGCCAGCAGTTACTCGAGAGGTGACAATGAGCAGTTCTTC,CASSYSRGDNEQFF
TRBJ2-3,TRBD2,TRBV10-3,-,TGTGCCATCAGTTCGACTAGCGGGCGCACAGATACGCAGTATTTT,CAISSTSGRTDTQYF
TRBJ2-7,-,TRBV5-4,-,TGTGCCAGCAGCTTGGGACGGGGACTGGGGATCTACGAGCAGTACTTC,CASSLGRGLGIYEQYF
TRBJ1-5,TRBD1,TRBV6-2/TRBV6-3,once,TGTGCCAGCAGTTACAGAGAAAGACAGGGGGTCAATCAGCCCCAGCATTTT,CASSYRERQGVNQPQHF
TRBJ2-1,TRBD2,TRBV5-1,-,TGCGCCAGCAGCGTCTTACCTAGCGGGGGAAACAATGAGCAGTTCTTC,CASSVLPSGGNNEQFF
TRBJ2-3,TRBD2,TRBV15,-,TGTGCCACCAGCAGAGATCTTGCTAGCGGAACTAGCACAGATACGCAGTATTTT,CATSRDLASGTSTDTQYF
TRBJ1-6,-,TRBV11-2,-,TGTGCCAGCAGCTTAGGTTTACAGGGCTCCTCCTATAATTCACCCCTCCACTTT,CASSLGLQGSSYNSPLHF
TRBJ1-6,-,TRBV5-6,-,TGTGCCAGCAGTCCGAACAGGGCGGCCTATAATTCACCCCTCCACTTT,CASSPNRAAYNSPLHF
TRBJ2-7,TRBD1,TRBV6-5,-,TGTGCCAGCAGTTACTCGGGGACAGAAGTCTACGAGCAGTACTTC,CASSYSGTEVYEQYF
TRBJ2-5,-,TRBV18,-,TGTGCCAGCTCACCATGGACAGCCAGACAAGAGACCCAGTACTTC,CASSPWTARQETQYF
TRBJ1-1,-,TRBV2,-,TGTGCCAGCAGTGAAGAGCAGGGATGGCGGACTGAAGCTTTCTTT,CASSEEQGWRTEAFF
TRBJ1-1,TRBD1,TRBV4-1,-,TGCGCCAGCAGCCCGGAGCCCTTAGGGACAGGGATTGAAGCTTTCTTT,CASSPEPLGTGIEAFF
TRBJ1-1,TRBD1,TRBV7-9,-,TGTGCCAGCAGCTCCCGACAGGGTTCGAACACTGAAGCTTTCTTT,CASSSRQGSNTEAFF
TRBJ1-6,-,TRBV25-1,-,TGTGCCAGCAGTGCTATCAGCGTTTCACCCCTCCACTTT,CASSAISVSPLHF